This T cell receptor beta chain was profiled in a study of T cell repertoires in cytomegalovirus infection (dated by TCRdb to the late 2010s). A note on the overall study: Recently identified HLA-C-restricted CMV epitopes, whose presentation resists viral immunomodulation, were targeted by peptide stimulations together with well-studied HLA-B-restricted epitopes. The HLA type of each donor mattered for the analysis, because public TCR beta signatures pointed to carriage of CMV infection along with the matching HLA type. On the study overall, not on this receptor specifically: In both this cohort and an independent cohort of 352 donors, the cumulative frequency of public TCR beta family members distinguished carriers of CMV infection plus the relevant HLA type. The ex vivo response was dominated by HLA-C-restricted CMV-specific TCR beta clonotypes, which also provided the single most frequent clonotype in two of eight donors.

As to this clonotype: The antigen it recognizes is unknown. No much larger clonotype is one base removed from it; base qualities were not supplied.

Instrument on record: Illumina HiSeq 1500. TCRdb ran its own pipeline on the public reads, namely fastp trimming at Q25 and MiXCR clone calling, and kept in-frame beta chains. A single entry per CDR3 protein holds the most common genes and DNA from its merged rows. The sample table holds 830,000 or so distinct CDR3 sequences, of which around a third were seen once. The ten largest clones represent 9.5% to 15% of the sample. Inclusive of the bounding cysteine and phenylalanine, the CDR3 is 14 residues long. The sequence is cut down to CDR3 DNA, 42 bases in frame from base 1. CDR1 MNHNY and CDR2 SVGAGI are derived from the germline V gene (reference sequence). Between the V and J ends, shortened by 10 bases and 0 bases respectively, the junction contains 15 bases. The treatment or condition label here, explained by the study, means: in vitro stimulation with specific CMV peptide epitopes to enrich CMV-specific T cells.

This TCR was recovered from a human donor in good health (CMV status not recorded). Some clones in this sample may be carry-over from other donors' samples. This receptor chain uses TRBV6-6 and TRBJ2-5; perhaps TRBD1 is the D gene, with 6 bases matching. Sequences were derived from cultured CD8+ T cells from PBMCs, sampled from culture after CMV antigen stimulation. The DNA reads TGTGCCACCCAACGCACAGGGTACCAAGAGACCCAGTACTTC. It specifies CATQRTGYQETQYF.